These T cell receptor beta chains were read from a single sample in a study of blood T cells in healthy people across ages. One entry per CDR3 protein results from TCRdb running MiXCR on the 5' RACE reads. The sample has some 710,000 distinct CDR3 sequences; 22% are singletons. The sample taken for sequencing was blood. These receptor sequences come from a man in his 70s in good health. Both conserved end residues are part of each CDR3. Fields, in order: J gene, V gene, clone size, D gene, CDR3 protein, CDR3 DNA. A D gene is named only where the DNA matches it firmly. Clone size is given for some rows only: seen once, a few or many times, or a class if the clone is expanded.

TRBJ1-2,TRBV20-1,NA,NA,CSARAPSAGYGYTF,TGCAGTGCTAGAGCCCCCTCGGCCGGGTATGGCTACACCTTC
TRBJ2-4,TRBV12-3/TRBV12-4,few,NA,CASSFSGRNIQYF,TGTGCCAGCAGTTTTTCGGGAAGGAACATTCAGTACTTC
TRBJ1-1,TRBV29-1,NA,NA,CSASQGRETEAFF,TGCAGCGCTTCACAGGGTAGGGAGACTGAAGCTTTCTTT
TRBJ2-3,TRBV5-1,few,NA,CASSLVPSSTDTQYF,TGCGCCAGCAGCTTGGTTCCCTCTAGCACAGATACGCAGTATTTT
TRBJ1-5,TRBV4-1,NA,NA,CASSQEPGRDNQPQHF,TGCGCCAGCAGCCAAGAGCCGGGGAGGGACAATCAGCCCCAGCATTTT
TRBJ2-4,TRBV6-2/TRBV6-3,few,TRBD2,CASKASGGANIQYF,TGTGCCAGCAAGGCTAGCGGGGGGGCGAACATTCAGTACTTC
TRBJ2-5,TRBV20-1,NA,NA,CSARDLMGYQETQYF,TGCAGTGCTAGAGATTTGATGGGGTACCAAGAGACCCAGTACTTC
TRBJ2-1,TRBV5-1,many,TRBD2,CASSLIASGDYNEQFF,TGCGCCAGCAGCCTGATAGCTAGCGGGGATTACAATGAGCAGTTCTTC
TRBJ2-5,TRBV11-2,few,NA,CASSRGRLGETQYF,TGTGCCAGCAGCCGGGGAAGGCTTGGAGAGACCCAGTACTTC
TRBJ1-1,TRBV6-2/TRBV6-3,few,NA,CASSYELNTEAFF,TGTGCCAGCAGTTACGAGCTGAACACTGAAGCTTTCTTT
TRBJ2-3,TRBV28,few,NA,CASSRNAGPDTQYF,TGTGCCAGCAGTCGAAACGCCGGCCCAGATACGCAGTATTTT
TRBJ2-1,TRBV19,few,NA,CASSITGVSWDNEQFF,TGTGCCAGTAGTATAACGGGAGTAAGCTGGGACAATGAGCAGTTCTTC
TRBJ1-5,TRBV12-3/TRBV12-4,many,NA,CASSGVSNQPQHF,TGTGCCAGCAGCGGGGTTTCCAATCAGCCCCAGCATTTT
TRBJ1-2,TRBV11-2,few,TRBD1,CASAVLGTETFNYGYTF,TGTGCCAGCGCGGTGTTGGGGACAGAGACATTTAACTATGGCTACACCTTC
TRBJ2-5,TRBV20-1,NA,TRBD1,CSARDWGQGFQETQYF,TGCAGTGCTAGAGATTGGGGACAGGGATTCCAAGAGACCCAGTACTTC
TRBJ1-4,TRBV4-2,NA,NA,CASSRSLGTPEKLFF,TGTGCCAGCAGCCGATCCCTCGGGACCCCGGAAAAACTGTTTTTT
TRBJ2-1,TRBV24-1,NA,TRBD2,CATSEGLAGFYNEQFF,TGTGCCACCAGTGAGGGACTAGCGGGCTTCTACAATGAGCAGTTCTTC
TRBJ2-1,TRBV7-9,many,TRBD1,CASSSTGGPDGNEQFF,TGTGCCAGCAGCTCTACAGGGGGGCCAGATGGAAATGAGCAGTTCTTC
TRBJ2-7,TRBV6-2/TRBV6-3,NA,NA,CASSTIDSRWYF,TGTGCCAGCAGTACCATAGACAGCCGTTGGTACTTC
TRBJ1-2,TRBV20-1,few,NA,CSAVKQIPNYGYTF,TGCAGTGCTGTAAAACAGATCCCTAACTATGGCTACACCTTC
TRBJ1-2,TRBV27,NA,NA,CASSPEGTNYGYTF,TGTGCCAGCAGTCCGGAGGGGACTAACTATGGCTACACCTTC
TRBJ1-2,TRBV6-5,few,NA,CASSYFPRSTGGHGYTF,TGTGCCAGCAGTTACTTCCCTAGGTCGACAGGCGGTCATGGCTACACCTTC
TRBJ2-2,TRBV29-1,NA,TRBD2,CSVIWMTSGIFGELFF,TGCAGCGTTATTTGGATGACTAGCGGGATATTCGGGGAGCTGTTTTTT
TRBJ2-5,TRBV20-1,NA,NA,CSARLGGGTQYF,TGCAGTGCTAGACTCGGGGGTGGGACCCAGTACTTC